This T cell receptor beta chain originates from a study of cytomegalovirus exposure and HLA in healthy donors. The germline V gene encodes CDR1 SGHTA and CDR2 FQGNSA. The V and J ends lost 5 bases and 4 bases respectively, with 14 bases between them. The CDR3 extends over 14 amino acids. 60 Vbeta and 13 Jbeta primers were used in PCR. Sequencing was performed with immunoSEQ multiplex PCR; in TCRdb, only in-frame clones are kept and a portion is missing. This sample has about 150,000 clones, with about four fifths found just once. Points from the study as a whole: The presence/absence work took it that sequencing depth was about the same across donors.

A remark on this clone: Its matching antigen is unknown.

The chain combines TRBV7-2 with TRBJ1-2, with D uncertain. The TCR originated in a man between 18 and 29 years old in good health and CMV-seronegative. Input material: PBMCs. The CDR3 DNA reads as TGTGCCAGCAGCCTCACACCCCGTGCCTATGGCTACACCTTC. Protein sequence: CASSLTPRAYGYTF.